These 13 T cell receptor beta chains were all obtained from the same sample, sequenced in a study of cytomegalovirus exposure and HLA in healthy donors. The PCR contained 60 Vbeta and 13 Jbeta primers. Clones were sequenced by immunoSEQ multiplex PCR, and TCRdb holds only the in-frame ones, with some missing. Counted here are roughly 98,000 clones, roughly 80% occurring once; the ten biggest clones make up approximately 3.5%. Sequenced input: PBMCs. These receptors all come from a man in his forties in good health and CMV-seronegative.

The rearrangement links TRBV5-1 to TRBJ2-1, with TRBD2 as a possible D gene (5 bases). From germline, CDR1 is SGHRS and CDR2 YFSETQ. V lost 0 bases and J lost 9, with 16 bases in between. The CDR3 totals 15 residues. CDR3 bases: TGCGCCAGCAGCTTGGTGCCGGGAATGAACGGTGAGCAGTTCTTC. Protein sequence: CASSLVPGMNGEQFF.

V usage is TRBV5-1 and J usage is TRBJ1-5; 7 bases fit TRBD1. The CDR3 covers 14 residues. The germline V gene encodes CDR1 SGHRS and CDR2 YFSETQ. V lost 0 bases and J lost 6; bases outside the gene matches: 3. The CDR3 nucleotides are TGCGCCAGCAGCTTGGGGGGACAGTTTCAGCCCCAGCATTTT. It is translated as CASSLGGQFQPQHF.

This chain links TRBV6-5 with TRBJ2-1; 12 bases are a match to TRBD2. Germline values: CDR1 MNHEY, CDR2 SVGAGI. The CDR3 is made up of 15 amino acids. V shed 2 bases, J shed 5 bases, and the junction held 1 base outside the gene matches. Here the CDR3 DNA reads TGTGCCAGCAGTTACCGGACTAGCGGGAACAATGAGCAGTTCTTC. It translates to CASSYRTSGNNEQFF.

V gene TRBV15 combines with J gene TRBJ1-1, with D perhaps TRBD1 (5 bases). The CDR3 runs 15 residues. CDR1 and CDR2 from the germline V gene are LNHNV and YYDKDF (reference sequence). Between the trimmed V and J ends, which lost 7 bases and 5 bases, there was a span of 20 bases. The CDR3 loop is CATKPGGGVGTEAFF. The CDR3 DNA is TGTGCCACCAAGCCGGGGGGGGGAGTGGGGACTGAAGCTTTCTTT.

The V and J genes are TRBV30 and TRBJ2-3; 9 bases map to TRBD1. This CDR3 has 16 residues. CDR1 is GTSNPN, CDR2 SVGIG, per germline (reference sequence). Trimming took 2 bases from V and 0 from J; bases not matched to a gene: 6. CDR3 sequence reads: CAWSTGTGTSTDTQYF. The DNA for the CDR3 is TGTGCCTGGAGTACCGGGACAGGGACTAGCACAGATACGCAGTATTTT.

The V gene is TRBV5-4, the J gene TRBJ2-7; 9 bases align to TRBD2. Germline CDR1 and CDR2: SGHNT and YYREEE (reference sequence). V shed 4 bases, J shed 0 bases, and the junction held 11 bases outside the gene matches. This CDR3 spans 17 amino acids. CDR3 bases: TGTGCCAGCAGCGTGGGGGCCCTAGCGGGACTCTCCTACGAGCAGTACTTC. Protein sequence: CASSVGALAGLSYEQYF.

This chain joins TRBV10-1 and TRBJ2-2; D possibly corresponds to TRBD1 (5 bases). V was cut by 3 bases and J by 10 bases, with 18 bases left in between. The CDR3 is 15 residues long. Per germline, CDR1 WNHNN and CDR2 SYGVQD (reference sequence). The CDR3 DNA reads TGCGCCAGCAGTGATGGCAGTGGGGCGTCCGAGGAGCTGTTTTTT. Amino acid sequence: CASSDGSGASEELFF.

V usage is TRBV28 and J usage is TRBJ2-1, with a possible D match to TRBD1 (5 bases). Deletions cut 10 bases from V and 2 bases from J, with 12 bases between. The CDR3 is 13 amino acids. Germline CDR1 and CDR2: MDHEN and SYDVKM. This chain's CDR3 is CATTTEAYNEQFF. DNA of the CDR3: TGTGCCACCACGACAGAAGCCTACAATGAGCAGTTCTTC.

The chain combines TRBV2 with TRBJ2-1; 11 bases are shared with TRBD2. This CDR3 is 13 amino acids long. Germline CDR1 reads SNHLY; CDR2 reads FYNNEI. V lost 5 bases, J lost 9 bases, and 3 bases stayed unmatched. CDR3 in amino acids: CASSFSGRGEQFF. The CDR3 coding sequence is TGTGCCAGCAGTTTTAGCGGGAGGGGTGAGCAGTTCTTC.

Only a few counts were recorded for this clone. The CDR3 DNA sequence: TGTGCCACCAGCAGTGAGCCCAGGACAGGGTCCTACGAGCAGTACTTC. This codes for CATSSEPRTGSYEQYF. The rearrangement links TRBV15 to TRBJ2-7, with 8 bases identical to TRBD1. CDR3 length: 16 amino acids. Germline V gives CDR1 LNHNV, CDR2 YYDKDF (reference sequence). V lost 3 bases and J lost 1; bases outside the gene matches: 8.

This sequence joins TRBV18 and TRBJ1-1; a possible D gene is TRBD1 (6 bases). The germline gives CDR1 KGHSH, CDR2 LQKENI. The CDR3 consists of 16 residues. V lost 3 bases and J lost 0, with 14 bases in between. The CDR3 loop is CASSPRGVEMNTEAFF. CDR3 DNA sequence: TGTGCCAGCTCACCCAGGGGAGTGGAAATGAACACTGAAGCTTTCTTT. Combining the CDR3 with reference TRBV18 and TRBJ1-1 gives the whole variable domain NAGVMQNPRHLVRRRGQEARLRCSPMKGHSHVYWYRQLPEEGLKFMVYLQKENIIDESGMPKERFSAEFPKEGPSILRIQQVVRGDSAAYFCASSPRGVEMNTEAFFGQGTRLTVV.

J is TRBJ2-1 and V is TRBV27; TRBD1 matches at 7 bases. CDR3 size: 14 residues. The germline V gene encodes CDR1 MNHEY and CDR2 SMNVEV (reference sequence). V trimming: 4 bases; J trimming: 7 bases; junction bases outside the gene matches: 7. CDR3 in amino acids: CASSSLDRANEQFF. DNA for the CDR3: TGTGCCAGCAGTTCCTTAGACAGGGCAAATGAGCAGTTCTTC.

This chain connects TRBV21-1 to TRBJ1-2. TRBV21-1 represents a pseudogene. This CDR3 is 16 amino acids long. The CDR3 sequence is CASSKAAAGAWGGYTF. The CDR3 DNA reads TGTGCCAGCAGCAAAGCCGCCGCGGGGGCGTGGGGTGGCTACACCTTC.